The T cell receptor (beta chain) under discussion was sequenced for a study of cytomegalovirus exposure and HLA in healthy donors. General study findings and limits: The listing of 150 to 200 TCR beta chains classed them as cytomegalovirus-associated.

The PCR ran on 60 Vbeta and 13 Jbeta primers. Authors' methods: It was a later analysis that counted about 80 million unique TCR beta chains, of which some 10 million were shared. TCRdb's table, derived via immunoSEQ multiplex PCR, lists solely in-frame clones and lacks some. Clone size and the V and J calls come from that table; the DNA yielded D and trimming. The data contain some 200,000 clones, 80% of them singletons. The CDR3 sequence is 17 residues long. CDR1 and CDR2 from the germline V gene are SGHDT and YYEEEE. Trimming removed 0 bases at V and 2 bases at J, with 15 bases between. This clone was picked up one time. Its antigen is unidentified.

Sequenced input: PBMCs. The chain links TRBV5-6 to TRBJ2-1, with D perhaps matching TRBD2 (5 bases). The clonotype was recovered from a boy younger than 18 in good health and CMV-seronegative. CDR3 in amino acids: CASSLGETTNPYNEQFF. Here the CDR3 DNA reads TGTGCCAGCAGCTTGGGCGAGACTACCAACCCCTACAATGAGCAGTTCTTC.